These 17 T cell receptor beta chains came from one sample sequenced in a study of identical twins. TCRdb used MiXCR to reprocess the 5' RACE reads, holding one entry per CDR3 protein. The sample includes about 730,000 distinct CDR3 sequences, 21% of them seen just once. This sample was also put to use in a study of T cells expressing NK-cell markers.

Specimen: PBMCs. The receptor source for this set is a woman aged 18-29 years in good health.

At least ten counts were recorded for this clonotype. The V call is TRBV5-1, the J call TRBJ2-2; 10 nucleotides align to TRBD2. The CDR3 extends over 17 amino acids. The germline CDR1 and CDR2 sequences are SGHRS and YFSETQ. J was trimmed by 7 bases and V by 1 base; bases with no gene match: 10. CDR3 sequence reads: CASSLTPASGSGGELFF. The CDR3 DNA reads as TGCGCCAGCAGCTTGACCCCCGCTAGCGGGAGCGGCGGGGAGCTGTTTTTT.

This chain uses TRBV24-1 with TRBJ2-3; D gene ambiguous. Trimming cost V 7 bases and J 0 bases, with 7 bases left between them. The CDR3 spans 13 residues. The germline gives CDR1 KGHDR, CDR2 SFDVKD. In nucleotides, the CDR3 is TGTGCCACCAGGGCCAGTAGCACAGATACGCAGTATTTT. Its protein is CATRASSTDTQYF.

The chain couples TRBV6-4 to TRBJ1-6, with D possibly matching TRBD1 (6 bases). CDR1 is MRHNA and CDR2 is SNTAGT in the germline V gene. The CDR3 sequence is 14 residues long. Trimming took off 8 bases at V and 5 bases at J, with 13 bases between the two ends. The CDR3 protein is CASRPDSNNSPLHF. The CDR3 DNA sequence: TGTGCCAGCCGCCCGGACAGCAATAATTCACCCCTCCACTTT.

The chain uses TRBV5-1 and TRBJ2-3; TRBD2 aligns across 7 bases. This CDR3 contains 15 residues. V lost 7 bases and J lost 4; bases outside the gene matches: 12. The germline gives CDR1 SGHRS, CDR2 YFSETQ. CDR3 sequence: CASAQSGASPDTQYF. The CDR3 DNA reads TGCGCCAGCGCCCAAAGCGGGGCCTCCCCAGATACGCAGTATTTT.

This clonotype has just one count. The junction does not match germline at one end; this may be a read error. The chain is built from TRBV5-6 and TRBJ2-7, with D unresolved. Germline values: CDR1 SGHDT, CDR2 YYEEEE. This CDR3 spans 13 amino acids. CDR3 sequence: CAISTGLLCEQYF. In DNA form, the CDR3 reads TGTGCCATCAGCACCGGGCTCCTCTGCGAGCAGTACTTC.

With regard to this clonotype: The CDR3 does not close with the conserved phenylalanine or tryptophan, likely indicating a read error. The gene calls are TRBV20-1 and TRBJ2-4; perhaps TRBD1 as D (5 bases). V was clipped by 6 bases and J by 2 bases, with 17 bases between them. Germline-derived CDR1 and CDR2 are DFQATT and SNEGSKA (reference sequence). CDR3 size: 15 residues. The CDR3 spells CSASGNRMTKNIQYL. The DNA of the CDR3 is TGCAGTGCCAGTGGGAACAGGATGACCAAAAACATTCAGTACTTA.

The sample holds a few counts of this clonotype. The chain carries TRBV12-3 or TRBV12-4 and TRBJ1-1; D is ambiguous. The CDR3 consists of 14 residues. V shed 3 bases and J shed 1 base, with 9 bases lying between them. The CDR3 loop reads CASSFVSTNTEAFF. In DNA, the CDR3 is TGTGCCAGCAGTTTCGTTTCGACGAACACTGAAGCTTTCTTT.

The chain employs TRBV12-3 or TRBV12-4 and TRBJ2-7; 7 nucleotides line up with TRBD1. The trim removed 6 bases at V and 3 bases at J, leaving 11 bases unmatched. This CDR3 has 15 amino acids. DNA for the CDR3: TGTGCCAGCAGCCCTCAGGGCGCAGGGGGCTACGAGCAGTACTTC. It is translated as CASSPQGAGGYEQYF.

This clonotype was seen only a few times. The chain couples TRBV2 to TRBJ2-7; D uncertain. CDR1 SNHLY and CDR2 FYNNEI come from the germline V gene. The CDR3 extends over 14 amino acids. The V and J ends lost 10 bases and 0 bases respectively, with 16 bases between them. CDR3 nucleotides: TGTGCCATAGCCTCTCGGGTTTTCTCCTACGAGCAGTACTTC. Its translation: CAIASRVFSYEQYF. The full variable domain, completed using reference TRBV2 and TRBJ2-7, is EPEVTQTPSHQVTQMGQEVILRCVPISNHLYFYWYRQILGQKVEFLVSFYNNEISEKSEIFDDQFSVERPDGSNFTLKIRSTKLEDSAMYFCAIASRVFSYEQYFGPGTRLTVT.

The chain recombines TRBV20-1 with TRBJ2-3; TRBD1 matches 10 bases. Germline assignment: CDR1 DFQATT and CDR2 SNEGSKA (reference sequence). The junction had 7 bases not matched to a gene; V was cut back by 5 bases and J by 2 bases. CDR3 length: 15 amino acids. CDR3 residues: CSAGGTGVNTDTQYF. The CDR3 DNA reads as TGCAGTGCTGGGGGGACAGGGGTGAACACAGATACGCAGTATTTT.

The chain employs TRBV29-1 and TRBJ2-7; D might be TRBD1 (6 bases). CDR3 length equals 14 residues. Germline loops: CDR1 SQVTM, CDR2 ANQGSEA. V shed 4 bases and J shed 0 bases, with 13 bases lying between them. For the CDR3, the DNA is TGCAGCGTTGTTTGCCCGGGACACTCCTACGAGCAGTACTTC. It is translated as CSVVCPGHSYEQYF.

The chain has TRBV20-1 and TRBJ2-3; a possible D gene is TRBD2 (6 bases). V dropped 6 bases and J dropped 1 base, with 17 bases sitting between them. In germline, CDR1 is DFQATT, CDR2 SNEGSKA (reference sequence). This CDR3 region has 15 residues. The CDR3 reads CSAGRERGRTDTQYF. In DNA form, the CDR3 reads TGCAGTGCCGGACGGGAGAGAGGGCGCACAGATACGCAGTATTTT.

The chain combines TRBV10-3 with TRBJ1-2; 7 bases map to TRBD1. With V trimmed by 3 bases and J by 0 bases, 4 bases remained unmatched. Germline CDR1 reads ENHRY; CDR2 reads SYGVKD. The CDR3 contains 15 residues. DNA of the CDR3: TGTGCCATCAGTGACCCAGGGGGTTCTAACTATGGCTACACCTTC. This sequence encodes CAISDPGGSNYGYTF.

In its sample, this clonotype was seen once. This CDR3 is CASSLFNEGHKQFF. In DNA form, the CDR3 reads TGCGCCAGCAGCTTGTTCAACGAGGGGCATAAGCAGTTCTTC. The V call is TRBV5-1, the J call TRBJ2-1, with D possibly being TRBD1 or TRBD2 (5 bases each). Germline loops: CDR1 SGHRS, CDR2 YFSETQ. This CDR3 contains 14 residues. V lost 1 base, J lost 11 bases, and 16 bases lay in between. The full variable domain, rest sourced from reference TRBV5-1 and TRBJ2-1, is KAGVTQTPRYLIKTRGQQVTLSCSPISGHRSVSWYQQTPGQGLQFLFEYFSETQRNKGNFPGRFSGRQFSNSRSEMNVSTLELGDSALYLCASSLFNEGHKQFFGPGTRLTVL.

This clonotype was seen only a few times. The chain recombines TRBV27 with TRBJ2-1; D is uncertain. V was cut by 2 bases and J by 1 base, with 9 bases left in between. Germline V CDR1 and CDR2: MNHEY, SMNVEV (reference sequence). The CDR3 extends over 15 amino acids. DNA for the CDR3: TGTGCCAGCAGTTTAAAGAGAGGTTCCTACAATGAGCAGTTCTTC. Protein sequence: CASSLKRGSYNEQFF.

The chain has TRBV20-1 and TRBJ2-7; 13 bases map to TRBD2. CDR1 and CDR2 (germline): DFQATT, SNEGSKA (reference sequence). The CDR3 spans 13 residues. In DNA, the CDR3 is TGCAGCGGGACTAGCGGGACATCCTACGAGCAGTACTTC. As protein: CSGTSGTSYEQYF.

The chain uses TRBV12-5 and TRBJ2-6; D not resolved. The CDR3 runs 14 residues. CDR1 is LGHNT, CDR2 FRNRAP, per germline. Trimming took off 2 bases at V and 1 base at J, with 3 bases between the two ends. CDR3 in amino acids: CASGLSSGANVLTF. In nucleotides, the CDR3 is TGTGCTAGTGGTTTGTCGTCTGGGGCCAACGTCCTGACTTTC.